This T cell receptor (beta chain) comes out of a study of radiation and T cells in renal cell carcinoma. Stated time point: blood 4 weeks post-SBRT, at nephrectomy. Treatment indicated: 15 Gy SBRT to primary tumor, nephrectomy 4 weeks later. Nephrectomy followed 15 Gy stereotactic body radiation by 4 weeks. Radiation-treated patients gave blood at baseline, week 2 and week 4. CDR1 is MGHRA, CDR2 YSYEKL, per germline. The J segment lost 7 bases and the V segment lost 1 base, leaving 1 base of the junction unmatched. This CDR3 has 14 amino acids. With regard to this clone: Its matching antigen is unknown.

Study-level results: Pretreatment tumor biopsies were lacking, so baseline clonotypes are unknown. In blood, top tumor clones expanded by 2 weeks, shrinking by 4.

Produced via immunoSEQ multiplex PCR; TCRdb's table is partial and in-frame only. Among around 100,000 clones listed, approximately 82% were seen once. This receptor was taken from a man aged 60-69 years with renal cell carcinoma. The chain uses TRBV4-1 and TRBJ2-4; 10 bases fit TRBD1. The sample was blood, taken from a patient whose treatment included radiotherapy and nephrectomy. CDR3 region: CASSQGTGGNIQYF. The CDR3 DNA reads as TGCGCCAGCAGCCAAGGGACAGGGGGTAACATTCAGTACTTC.